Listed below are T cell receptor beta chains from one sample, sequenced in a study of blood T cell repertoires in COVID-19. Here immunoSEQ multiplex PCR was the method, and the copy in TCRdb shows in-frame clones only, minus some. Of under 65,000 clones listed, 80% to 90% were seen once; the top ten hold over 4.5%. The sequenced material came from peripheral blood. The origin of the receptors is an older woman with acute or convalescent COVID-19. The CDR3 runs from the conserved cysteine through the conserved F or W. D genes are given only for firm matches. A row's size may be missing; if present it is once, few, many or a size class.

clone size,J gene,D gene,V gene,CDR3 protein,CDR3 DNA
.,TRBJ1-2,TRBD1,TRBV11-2,CASSPLSGARGQGYTF,TGTGCCAGCAGCCCCCTATCCGGGGCCAGGGGGCAGGGCTACACCTTC
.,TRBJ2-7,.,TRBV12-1,CASSRTSGGHYEQYF,TGTGCCAGCAGCCGGACTAGCGGGGGCCACTACGAGCAGTACTTC
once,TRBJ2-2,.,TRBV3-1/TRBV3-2,CASSQDDTGELFF,TGTGCCAGCAGCCAAGACGACACCGGGGAGCTGTTTTTT
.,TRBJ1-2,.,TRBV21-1,CASRTSGGYTF,TGTGCCAGCAGAACGAGCGGCGGCTACACCTTC
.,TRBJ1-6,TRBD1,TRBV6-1,CASRPGGQVNSPLHF,TGTGCCAGCAGACCCGGGGGACAGGTCAATTCACCCCTCCACTTT
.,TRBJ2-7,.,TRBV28,CASSFTGFHEQYF,TGTGCCAGCAGTTTTACAGGGTTCCACGAGCAGTACTTC
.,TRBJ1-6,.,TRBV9,CASSVDPRLESPLHF,TGTGCCAGCAGCGTAGACCCGCGCCTCGAGTCACCCCTCCACTTT
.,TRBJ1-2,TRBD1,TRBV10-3,CAIKWDRRSYGYTF,TGTGCCATCAAATGGGACAGGCGTAGCTATGGCTACACCTTC
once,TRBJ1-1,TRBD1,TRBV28,CASSPRVGQGGTEAFF,TGTGCCAGCAGTCCCCGCGTGGGACAGGGAGGCACTGAAGCTTTCTTT
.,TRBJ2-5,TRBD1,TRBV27,CASTPVGTGVEETQYF,TGTGCCAGCACTCCTGTCGGGACAGGGGTCGAGGAGACCCAGTACTTC
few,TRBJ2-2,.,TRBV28,CASIGAPNTGELFF,TGTGCCAGCATAGGAGCGCCGAACACCGGGGAGCTGTTTTTT
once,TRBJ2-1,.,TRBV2,CASLTGTSSYNEQFF,TGTGCCAGCCTGACAGGGACTAGCTCCTACAATGAGCAGTTCTTC
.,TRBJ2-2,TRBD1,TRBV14,CASSQTRGPQTGELFF,TGTGCCAGCAGCCAAACTAGGGGGCCCCAAACCGGGGAGCTGTTTTTT
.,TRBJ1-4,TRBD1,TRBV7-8,CASSPGDRGEKLFF,TGTGCCAGCAGCCCCGGGGACAGGGGAGAAAAACTGTTTTTT
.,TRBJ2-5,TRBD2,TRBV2,CASSDAAGRETQYF,TGTGCCAGCAGTGATGCAGCGGGGAGGGAGACCCAGTACTTC
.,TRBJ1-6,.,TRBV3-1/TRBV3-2,CASSQVRGSSPLHF,TGTGCCAGCAGCCAAGTAAGGGGGAGTTCACCCCTCCACTTT
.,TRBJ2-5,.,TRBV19,CASSPGLLQETQYF,TGTGCCAGTAGTCCCGGACTACTTCAAGAGACCCAGTACTTC
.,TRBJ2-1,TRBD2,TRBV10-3,CAISEKRDYGNEQFF,TGTGCCATCAGTGAGAAGCGGGACTACGGGAATGAGCAGTTCTTC
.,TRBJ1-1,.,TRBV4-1,CASSLAVGGGGMNTEAFF,TGCGCCAGCAGCCTCGCTGTAGGGGGTGGTGGGATGAACACTGAAGCTTTCTTT
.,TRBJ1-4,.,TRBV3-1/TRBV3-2,CASRRRGAEKLFF,TGTGCCAGCAGGCGTCGGGGGGCCGAAAAACTGTTTTTT
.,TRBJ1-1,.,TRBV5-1,CASSLYTGRDTEAFF,TGCGCCAGCAGCCTTTACACAGGGAGGGACACTGAAGCTTTCTTT
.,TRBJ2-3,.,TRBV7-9,CASSFSGTDTQYF,TGTGCCAGCAGCTTTAGCGGCACAGATACGCAGTATTTT
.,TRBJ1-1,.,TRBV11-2,CASSLGQGTTEAFF,TGTGCCAGCAGCTTAGGGCAGGGGACCACTGAAGCTTTCTTT
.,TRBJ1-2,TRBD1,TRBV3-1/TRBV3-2,CASSQGTGGGYTF,TGTGCCAGCAGCCAAGGGACAGGGGGGGGCTACACCTTC
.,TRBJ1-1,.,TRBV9,CASSGGRGASEAFF,TGTGCCAGCAGCGGAGGGAGGGGGGCCTCTGAAGCTTTCTTT
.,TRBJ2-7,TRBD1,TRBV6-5,CASRVDRGSNEQYF,TGTGCCAGCAGAGTAGACAGGGGAAGTAACGAGCAGTACTTC
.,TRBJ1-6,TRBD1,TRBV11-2,CASSLGGQRANSPLHF,TGTGCCAGCAGCTTAGGGGGACAGAGGGCTAATTCACCCCTCCACTTT
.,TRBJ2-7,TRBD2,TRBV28,CASRPPSGRTHEQYF,TGTGCCAGCAGGCCTCCTAGCGGGAGAACCCACGAGCAGTACTTC
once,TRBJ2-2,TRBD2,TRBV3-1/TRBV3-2,CASSRGLAGGNGELFF,TGTGCCAGCAGTCGAGGACTAGCGGGAGGGAACGGGGAGCTGTTTTTT
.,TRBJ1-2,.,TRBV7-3,CASSLISGDGYTF,TGTGCCAGCAGCCTTATTTCAGGGGATGGCTACACCTTC
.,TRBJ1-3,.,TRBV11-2,CASGGPAGAGNTIYF,TGTGCCAGCGGCGGTCCAGCAGGGGCTGGAAACACCATATATTTT
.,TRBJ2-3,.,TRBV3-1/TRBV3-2,CASSQSGGRDTQYF,TGTGCCAGCAGCCAATCAGGGGGGCGAGATACGCAGTATTTT
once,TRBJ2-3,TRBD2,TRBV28,CASSLVRRGGLDTQYF,TGTGCCAGCAGTTTAGTAAGGCGGGGGGGCCTAGATACGCAGTATTTT
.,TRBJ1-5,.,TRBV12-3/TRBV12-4,CASSLPGNQPQHF,TGTGCCAGCAGTTTACCCGGGAATCAGCCCCAGCATTTT
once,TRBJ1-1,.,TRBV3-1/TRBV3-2,CASSQAHLPGTEAFF,TGTGCCAGCAGCCAAGCTCACCTCCCGGGCACTGAAGCTTTCTTT
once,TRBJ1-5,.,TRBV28,CASISGGGAGSQPQHF,TGTGCCAGCATCAGTGGGGGGGGCGCTGGTAGTCAGCCCCAGCATTTT
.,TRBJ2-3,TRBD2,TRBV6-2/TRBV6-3,CASSLPLEAGGSSDTQYF,TGTGCCAGCAGTCTACCCTTGGAGGCGGGGGGTTCTTCAGATACGCAGTATTTT
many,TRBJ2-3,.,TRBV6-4,CASSDNGGGTDTQYF,TGTGCCAGCAGTGACAACGGGGGTGGCACAGATACGCAGTATTTT
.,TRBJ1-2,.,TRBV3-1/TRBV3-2,CASGSRDYGYTF,TGTGCCAGCGGGAGTAGGGACTATGGCTACACCTTC
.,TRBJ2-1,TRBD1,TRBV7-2,CASSLRYGFWTGDDNEQFF,TGTGCCAGCAGCTTAAGGTATGGTTTTTGGACAGGGGATGACAATGAGCAGTTCTTC
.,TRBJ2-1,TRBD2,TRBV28,CASSSPLAGVYNEQFF,TGTGCCAGCAGTTCCCCGTTAGCGGGGGTATACAATGAGCAGTTCTTC
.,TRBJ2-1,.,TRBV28,CASNEAQSYNEQFF,TGTGCCAGCAACGAGGCTCAATCATACAATGAGCAGTTCTTC
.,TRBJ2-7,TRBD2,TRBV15,CATSRDQAGGLNEQYF,TGTGCCACCAGCAGAGATCAAGCGGGGGGATTGAACGAGCAGTACTTC
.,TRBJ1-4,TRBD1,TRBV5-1,CASSFSGGSEKLFF,TGCGCCAGCAGTTTCTCAGGGGGCAGTGAAAAACTGTTTTTT
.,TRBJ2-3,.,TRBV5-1,CASSSRGSTDTQYF,TGCGCCAGCAGCTCCCGAGGTAGCACAGATACGCAGTATTTT